Included here is one T cell receptor beta chain sequence, with context. These data originate in a study of blood T cell repertoires in COVID-19. Study information: Sites in the United States, Italy and Spain provided acute and convalescent COVID-19 samples. PBMCs, B-cell-depleted T cells, or T cells were the source of the cDNA or gDNA that made up the material.

Authors' processing steps: Scientists estimated how many nucleated cells there were by amplifying reference gene primers. Only in-frame clones appear in the TCRdb table, and some are missing; sequencing was by immunoSEQ multiplex PCR. V and J calls and clone size are given by that table; D and trimming were obtained from the DNA. This sample has roughly 120,000 clones; around 80% occur once, and the top ten carry approximately 4.2%. J lost 5 bases, V lost 5 bases, and 6 bases had no gene match. Looked up from germline, CDR1 is SEHNR and CDR2 is FQNEAQ (reference sequence). The CDR3 length is 15 residues.

Sequenced material: peripheral blood. The clonotype was recovered from a woman of 80 years or more with acute or convalescent COVID-19. The chain recombines TRBV7-9 with TRBJ2-1, with TRBD1 matching 10 bases. CDR3 amino acids: CASSKTGTGDNEQFF. In nucleotides, the CDR3 is TGTGCCAGCAGCAAAACCGGGACAGGGGACAATGAGCAGTTCTTC.